This T cell receptor beta chain was sequenced for a study of spatial heterogeneity in lung cancer. Study-level points and caveats: Resection blood, more than follow-up blood, showed ubiquitous expanded tumor TCRs.

This clonotype has a handful of counts. Antigen: not known. Time point given: sample taken at primary tumor resection. Tumor, nontumor lung or frozen PBMC supplied whole RNA that was sequenced unsorted. The CDR3 loop spans 13 amino acids. The germline V gene encodes CDR1 SGHTA and CDR2 FQGTGA. Trimming cost V 1 base and J 7 bases, with 8 bases left between them. Individually, TCR cDNA molecules were each labelled with a unique molecular identifier. TCRdb fed the 5' RACE reads into MiXCR, producing one record per CDR3 protein. This repertoire shows around 23,000 distinct CDR3 sequences, about 3.3% found once; its top ten account for around 30%.

The origin of this receptor is a female donor with early-stage non-small cell lung cancer. This chain links TRBV7-3 with TRBJ1-5; D gene uncertain. This sample comprised PBMCs, obtained at surgery. Here the CDR3 reads CASSLNEGQPQHF. DNA for the CDR3: TGTGCCAGCAGCTTAAATGAGGGCCAGCCCCAGCATTTT.